A selection of T cell receptor beta chains follows, all from one sample in a study of siplizumab effects on memory and regulatory T cells. No antigen has been assigned to these receptors. Here immunoSEQ multiplex PCR was the method, and the copy in TCRdb shows in-frame clones only, minus some. The repertoire has 10,000 to 15,000 clones, around 43% of them found once; the top ten carry about 38%. Sequencing was carried out using CFSE-low (dividing) CD8+ T cells sorted from an allogeneic mixed lymphocyte reaction. Every receptor here comes from a human donor in good health; the cells came from an allogeneic mixed lymphocyte reaction. Some clones in this sample may be carry-over from other donors' samples. The CDR3 runs from the conserved cysteine through the conserved F or W. A D gene is named only where the DNA matches it firmly. A row's size may be missing; if present it is once, few, many or a size class.

cdr3_nt | cdr3_aa | j_call | v_call | clone_size | d_call
TGCGCCAGCAGCAAACTAGGCGGACATATCTCTGGAAACACCATATATTTT | CASSKLGGHISGNTIYF | TRBJ1-3 | TRBV4-1 | many | -
TGTGCCAGCAGCTTTGGGGGCGGTTCACCCCTCCACTTT | CASSFGGGSPLHF | TRBJ1-6 | TRBV7-6 | - | -
TGTGCCAGCACGTCTGAGCGGGGGGTGTACAATGAGCAGTTCTTC | CASTSERGVYNEQFF | TRBJ2-1 | TRBV7-9 | - | TRBD2
TGTGCCAGCAGTTTATCCCGGGTTATGAACACTGAAGCTTTCTTT | CASSLSRVMNTEAFF | TRBJ1-1 | TRBV27 | few | -
TGTGCCAGCAGCTTGGGGGGGGACTATGGCTACACCTTC | CASSLGGDYGYTF | TRBJ1-2 | TRBV5-4 | few | -
TGTGCCAGTAGTATAGGGAGCGGGCCCTACGAGCAGTACTTC | CASSIGSGPYEQYF | TRBJ2-7 | TRBV19 | few | -
TGTGCCAGCAGCTTAGTGTTTCAGGGAGCCACTGAAGCTTTCTTT | CASSLVFQGATEAFF | TRBJ1-1 | TRBV7-6 | - | -
TGCGCCAGCAGCCAAGATAAAGCGAGCTCCTACAATGAGCAGTTCTTC | CASSQDKASSYNEQFF | TRBJ2-1 | TRBV4-1 | - | -
TGTGCCAGCAGTTCGGCTTACTACGAGCAGTACTTC | CASSSAYYEQYF | TRBJ2-7 | TRBV2 | few | -
TGCGCCAGCAGCCAAGCCGCCGACAGGTTCTCCTACGAGCAGTACTTC | CASSQAADRFSYEQYF | TRBJ2-7 | TRBV4-1 | medium-sized | -
TGTGCCAGCAGTGAAGAGGGGACAGGAGTTAATGAAAAACTGTTTTTT | CASSEEGTGVNEKLFF | TRBJ1-4 | TRBV27 | - | TRBD1
TGTGCCAGCAGCCTCCGTCATGGGTACGAGCAGTACTTC | CASSLRHGYEQYF | TRBJ2-7 | TRBV7-8 | few | -
TGCAGCGTTGAAGAGGATGGGAGCGTTAACACTGAAGCTTTCTTT | CSVEEDGSVNTEAFF | TRBJ1-1 | TRBV29-1 | many | -
TGCGCCAGCAGCCAAACCTCCGACTTAGCCTACGAGCAGTACTTC | CASSQTSDLAYEQYF | TRBJ2-7 | TRBV4-1 | medium-sized | -